The T cell receptor (beta chain) described here comes from a study of T-cell reconstitution after alpha-beta-depleted transplantation in children. Findings and limits, study-wide: Alpha-beta T cells present about two months after transplant were reported to originate from several hundred expanded graft clones. T-cell counts and diversity at one year following transplant were attributed mainly to newly produced T cells.

This clonotype was observed a few times. Its target is not known. Trimming took 5 bases from V and 7 from J; bases not matched to a gene: 11. The CDR3 has 16 amino acids. Preparation of the TCRbeta library used unique molecular identifiers. TCRdb passed the PCR reads through MiXCR, listing each CDR3 protein once. The sample holds about 540,000 distinct CDR3 sequences, 25% to 30% seen once. Sequences were derived from PBMCs, sampled before TCRalphabeta/CD19-depleted stem cell transplant. The TCR originated in a boy younger than two with Wiskott-Aldrich syndrome, due to receive a stem cell transplant. V usage is TRBV12-3 or TRBV12-4 and J usage is TRBJ2-1; 10 nucleotides agree with TRBD1. The CDR3 DNA reads as TGTGCCAGCAGTCCCACCCGGGACAGGGGTTTGAATGAGCAGTTCTTC. This translates into CASSPTRDRGLNEQFF.